Presented here are 12 T cell receptor beta chains from one specimen sequenced in a study of OX40 agonist ivuxolimab in advanced cancers. Data came from immunoSEQ multiplex PCR; TCRdb stores just in-frame clones and leaves some out. The data show under 35,000 clones, over 75% seen once. Sequenced material: CD4+ or CD8+ T cells sorted from blood, taken in a trial of the OX40 agonist ivuxolimab. The receptor set was obtained from an adult with an advanced solid tumor such as melanoma, head and neck, liver or kidney cancer.

The V and J genes are TRBV4-1 and TRBJ1-5, with D perhaps matching TRBD1 (6 bases). Per the germline V gene, CDR1 is MGHRA and CDR2 is YSYEKL. V was shortened by 1 base and J by 3 bases, with 13 bases between the two germline ends. The CDR3 contains 16 residues. CDR3 residues: CASSQGTVFYNQPQHF. In nucleotides, the CDR3 is TGCGCCAGCAGCCAAGGGACAGTCTTTTACAATCAGCCCCAGCATTTT.

The J gene is TRBJ1-2, the V gene TRBV6-1; D not resolved. Trimming shortened V by 1 base and J by 8 bases, and 11 bases separated the two germline ends. This CDR3 has 13 amino acids. The germline V gene encodes CDR1 MNHNS and CDR2 SASEGT. CDR3 in amino acids: CASSEEKVGGYTF. CDR3 sequence (DNA): TGTGCCAGCAGTGAAGAGAAAGTCGGAGGCTACACCTTC.

The chain has TRBV27 and TRBJ1-1, with a possible D match to TRBD1 (6 bases). The CDR3 extends over 16 amino acids. In germline, CDR1 is MNHEY, CDR2 SMNVEV (reference sequence). Trimming left V 6 bases short and J 6 bases short, with 23 bases between. In nucleotides, the CDR3 is TGTGCCAGCAGCCCCCTTGGAACAGGGATGGTCGCTGAAGCTTTCTTT. Its protein product is CASSPLGTGMVAEAFF.

This clone was recorded only once. The gene calls are TRBV18 and TRBJ2-7, with 8 bases identical to TRBD1. The CDR3 is made up of 14 amino acids. V shed 3 bases, J shed 4 bases, and the junction held 5 bases outside the gene matches. From germline, CDR1 is KGHSH and CDR2 LQKENI. The CDR3 protein is CASSPTQGAYEQYF. The CDR3 nucleotides are TGTGCCAGCTCACCTACCCAGGGGGCGTACGAGCAGTACTTC.

This sequence joins TRBV7-9 and TRBJ1-3; D gene ambiguous. Per germline, CDR1 SEHNR and CDR2 FQNEAQ (reference sequence). Trimming took 3 bases from V and 0 from J, leaving 15 bases between them. The CDR3 sequence is 17 residues long. CDR3: CASSLPRGPYSGNTIYF. CDR3 sequence (DNA): TGTGCCAGCAGCTTGCCTCGGGGTCCCTACTCTGGAAACACCATATATTTT.

V is TRBV5-1 and J is TRBJ2-7; D is ambiguous. Trimming took 5 bases from V and 2 from J, leaving 11 bases between them. Germline lookup yields CDR1 SGHRS and CDR2 YFSETQ. CDR3 size: 13 residues. The CDR3 DNA follows: TGCGCCAGCAGGGATTTCCTAACCTACGAGCAGTACTTC. Translating it yields CASRDFLTYEQYF.

V usage is TRBV11-2 and J usage is TRBJ1-2; D is perhaps TRBD1 (5 bases). CDR3 length: 14 residues. Trimming took off 1 base at V and 7 bases at J, with 13 bases between the two ends. Germline V gene lookup returns CDR1 SGHAT and CDR2 FQNNGV. The CDR3 sequence is CASSLAWGSSGYTF. CDR3 DNA sequence: TGTGCCAGCAGCTTAGCCTGGGGGAGTAGTGGCTACACCTTC.

This sequence joins TRBV11-2 and TRBJ1-1; no clear D. The germline V gene has CDR1 SGHAT and CDR2 FQNNGV. V gave up 3 bases and J gave up 0 bases, with 11 bases separating them. The CDR3 loop spans 15 amino acids. CDR3 region: CASSFSAGMNTEAFF. As DNA, the CDR3 is TGTGCCAGCAGCTTCAGCGCTGGTATGAACACTGAAGCTTTCTTT. Full variable domain (remainder filled in from reference TRBV11-2 and TRBJ1-1): EAGVAQSPRYKIIEKRQSVAFWCNPISGHATLYWYQQILGQGPKLLIQFQNNGVVDDSQLPKDRFSAERLKGVDSTLKIQPAKLEDSAVYLCASSFSAGMNTEAFFGQGTRLTVV.

CDR3 DNA sequence: TGTGCCAGCAGCCCCCCAGACAGGGGCTACGAGCAGTACTTC. Encoded protein: CASSPPDRGYEQYF. The V call is TRBV7-6, the J call TRBJ2-7, with 8 bases that match TRBD1. This CDR3 spans 14 amino acids. V lost 5 bases to trimming and J lost 3 bases; unmatched junction nucleotides: 6. CDR1 SGHVS and CDR2 FNYEAQ come from the germline V gene.

V and J are TRBV19 and TRBJ2-5; D gene unclear. This CDR3 region has 14 residues. V lost 8 bases and J 2 bases, leaving 15 bases between the germline ends. Germline loops: CDR1 LNHDA, CDR2 SQIVND (reference sequence). CDR3 in DNA: TGTGCCAGTCTGCGTCCCTCCCTTCAAGAGACCCAGTACTTC. It translates to CASLRPSLQETQYF. Full variable domain (missing parts from reference TRBV19 and TRBJ2-5): DGGITQSPKYLFRKEGQNVTLSCEQNLNHDAMYWYRQDPGQGLRLIYYSQIVNDFQKGDIAEGYSVSREKKESFPLTVTSAQKNPTAFYLCASLRPSLQETQYFGPGTRLLVL.

The chain has TRBV5-4 and TRBJ2-1; TRBD1 agrees at 7 bases. CDR1 SGHNT and CDR2 YYREEE come from the germline V gene (reference sequence). V was clipped by 0 bases and J by 3 bases; unmatched bases: 0. The CDR3 is 14 residues long. CDR3 in DNA: TGTGCCAGCAGCTTGGGACAGGGCTACAATGAGCAGTTCTTC. Protein product: CASSLGQGYNEQFF. The full variable domain, with the rest looked up from reference TRBV5-4 and TRBJ2-1, is ETGVTQSPTHLIKTRGQQVTLRCSSQSGHNTVSWYQQALGQGPQFIFQYYREEENGRGNFPPRFSGLQFPNYSSELNVNALELDDSALYLCASSLGQGYNEQFFGPGTRLTVL.

This chain joins TRBV28 and TRBJ1-2, with 11 bases that match TRBD1. V lost 5 bases and J lost 4; bases outside the gene matches: 6. Germline CDR1 is MDHEN and CDR2 is SYDVKM. The CDR3 consists of 15 residues. In DNA, the CDR3 is TGTGCCAGCAGTACTCCGGGACAGGGGGTCTATGGCTACACCTTC. Encoded protein: CASSTPGQGVYGYTF.